The clone carrying this TCR beta chain turned up a few times. Its target is unknown. The source of the sample is a study of blood T cells in healthy people across ages. V trimming: 4 bases; J trimming: 1 base; junction bases outside the gene matches: 6. In germline, CDR1 is SGHVS, CDR2 FQNEAQ. The CDR3 has 16 residues. With a J-beta primer mix and a sample-barcoded 5' primer, a second PCR ran about 6 to 11 cycles. Tags on each cDNA molecule came from a template-switch adaptor with 12 random nucleotides. MiXCR, run by TCRdb on the 5' RACE reads, gives a single entry per CDR3 protein. The table has roughly 2 million distinct CDR3 sequences, 49% seen once. Study outcomes and limitations: It was held that diversity estimates obtained from one million T cells represented underestimates.

The receptor was derived from a middle-aged woman in good health. Source material: blood. The rearrangement links TRBV7-8 to TRBJ1-2, with 10 bases lining up with TRBD1. The CDR3 protein is CASSSGTGAFNYGYTF. CDR3 bases: TGTGCCAGCAGCTCAGGGACAGGGGCTTTTAACTATGGCTACACCTTC.